The present entry profiles one T cell receptor beta chain with its context. Antigen unknown. CDR1 SEHNR and CDR2 FQNEAQ come from the germline V gene (reference sequence). V was shortened by 5 bases and J by 8 bases, with 15 bases between the two germline ends. The CDR3 contains 13 residues. These data originate in a study of cytomegalovirus exposure and HLA in healthy donors. Overall study: A preliminary data release comprised approximately 85 million unique TCRs obtained from HLA-typed donors. Study conclusions and caveats: In a later analysis, about 17,000 TCR beta sequences were associated with HLA alleles at 0.05 false discovery rate.

Primers for the PCR totalled 60 Vbeta and 13 Jbeta. The method was immunoSEQ multiplex PCR; TCRdb's version includes in-frame clones alone and lacks a portion of them. Of some 150,000 clones in the sample, about 80% are singletons; the top ten hold approximately 2.3%. The source is a middle-aged man in good health and CMV-seronegative. The chain combines TRBV7-9 with TRBJ1-2; possibly TRBD1 for D (6 bases). Material: PBMCs. Here the CDR3 DNA reads TGTGCCAGCAGCAAGGGGGGGATCCAGGGCTACACCTTC. Translated, it gives CASSKGGIQGYTF.